This T cell receptor beta chain was retrieved from a study of T-cell memory formation after mild COVID-19. Germline V CDR1 and CDR2: LGHNA, YNFKEQ. Trimming shortened V by 0 bases and J by 6 bases, and 23 bases separated the two germline ends. The CDR3 length is 18 residues. This clonotype was found a few times. TCRdb reanalysed the 5' RACE reads using MiXCR and keeps one entry per CDR3 protein. The top ten clones hold under 25% of a sample with about 340,000 distinct CDR3 sequences, around a fifth of them seen once. The TCR comes from a man aged 18 to 29 who had mild COVID-19 (a few samples of this study predate the infection). Cell type and time point are not known. The sample was PBMCs or a T cell subset sorted from them (not recorded which). The V and J genes are TRBV4-2 and TRBJ1-2; D gene uncertain. The CDR3 DNA follows: TGTGCCAGCAGCCAAGATGGCAGCATTGCGCAGGCCTTCAATGGCTACACCTTC. The encoded protein is CASSQDGSIAQAFNGYTF.